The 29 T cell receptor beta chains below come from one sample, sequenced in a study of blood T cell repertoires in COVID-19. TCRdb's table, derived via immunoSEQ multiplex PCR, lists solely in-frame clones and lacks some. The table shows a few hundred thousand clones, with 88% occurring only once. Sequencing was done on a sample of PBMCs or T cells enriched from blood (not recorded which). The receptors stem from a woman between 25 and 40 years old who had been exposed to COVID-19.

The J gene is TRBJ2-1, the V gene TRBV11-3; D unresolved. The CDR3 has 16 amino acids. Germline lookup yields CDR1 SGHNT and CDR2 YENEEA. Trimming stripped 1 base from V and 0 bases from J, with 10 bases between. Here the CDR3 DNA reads TGTGCCAGCAGCTTAGGAGGCGTGGGCTCCTACAATGAGCAGTTCTTC. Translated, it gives CASSLGGVGSYNEQFF. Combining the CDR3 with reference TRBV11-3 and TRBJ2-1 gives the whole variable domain EAGVVQSPRYKIIEKKQPVAFWCNPISGHNTLYWYLQNLGQGPELLIRYENEEAVDDSQLPKDRFSAERLKGVDSTLKIQPAELGDSAVYLCASSLGGVGSYNEQFFGPGTRLTVL.

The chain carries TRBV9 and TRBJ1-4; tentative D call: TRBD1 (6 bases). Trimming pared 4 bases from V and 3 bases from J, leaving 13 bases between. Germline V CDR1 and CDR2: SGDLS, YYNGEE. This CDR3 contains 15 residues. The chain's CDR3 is CASSNSGVPNEKLFF. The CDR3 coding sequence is TGTGCCAGCAGCAACTCAGGGGTACCTAATGAAAAACTGTTTTTT.

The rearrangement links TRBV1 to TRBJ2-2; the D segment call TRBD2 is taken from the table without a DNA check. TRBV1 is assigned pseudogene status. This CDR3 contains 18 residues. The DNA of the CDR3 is TGCACCAGCAGCCAAAACGGACTAGCGGGTCGTGGCACCGGGGAGCTGTTTTTT. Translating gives CTSSQNGLAGRGTGELFF.

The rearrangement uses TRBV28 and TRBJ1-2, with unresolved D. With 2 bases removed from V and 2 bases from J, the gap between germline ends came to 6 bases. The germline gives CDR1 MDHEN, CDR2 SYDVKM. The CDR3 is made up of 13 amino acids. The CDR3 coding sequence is TGTGCCAGCAGTTTACCAGGAAACTATGGCTACACCTTC. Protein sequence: CASSLPGNYGYTF.

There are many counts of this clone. For the CDR3, the DNA is TGTGCCACCAGTGACCCTAGCGGGAGCTCCTACAATGAGCAGTTCTTC. Translation: CATSDPSGSSYNEQFF. This chain joins TRBV24-1 and TRBJ2-1; TRBD2 matches at 10 bases. The V and J ends lost 4 bases and 0 bases, in that order; junction bases with no gene match: 2. Germline CDR1 KGHDR, CDR2 SFDVKD. This CDR3 is built from 16 residues.

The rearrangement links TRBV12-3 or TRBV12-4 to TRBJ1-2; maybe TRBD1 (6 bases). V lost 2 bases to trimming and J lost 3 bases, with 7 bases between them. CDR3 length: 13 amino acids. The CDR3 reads CASSLKGDYGYTF. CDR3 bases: TGTGCCAGCAGTTTAAAGGGGGACTATGGCTACACCTTC.

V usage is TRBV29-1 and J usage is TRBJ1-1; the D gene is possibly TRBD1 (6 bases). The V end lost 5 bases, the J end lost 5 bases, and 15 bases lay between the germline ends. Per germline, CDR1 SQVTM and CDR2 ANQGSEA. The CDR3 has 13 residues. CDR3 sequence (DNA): TGCAGCGTTCTCCTGGCCCAGGGGACTGAAGCTTTCTTT. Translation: CSVLLAQGTEAFF.

The CDR3 here is CASSLVGGIVSYEQYF. The CDR3 DNA sequence: TGTGCCAGCAGCTTAGTTGGAGGGATAGTGTCCTACGAGCAGTACTTC. V gene TRBV7-9 combines with J gene TRBJ2-7; D is perhaps TRBD2 (6 bases). Germline-derived CDR1 and CDR2 are SEHNR and FQNEAQ (reference sequence). CDR3 length: 16 amino acids. The V gene lost 1 base and the J gene lost 1 base, with 14 bases spanning the gap.

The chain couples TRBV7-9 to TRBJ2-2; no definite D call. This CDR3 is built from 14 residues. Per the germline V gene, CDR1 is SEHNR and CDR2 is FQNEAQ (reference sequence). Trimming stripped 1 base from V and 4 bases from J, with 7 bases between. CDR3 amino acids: CASSLVLGTGELFF. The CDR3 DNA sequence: TGTGCCAGCAGCTTAGTTCTCGGCACCGGGGAGCTGTTTTTT.

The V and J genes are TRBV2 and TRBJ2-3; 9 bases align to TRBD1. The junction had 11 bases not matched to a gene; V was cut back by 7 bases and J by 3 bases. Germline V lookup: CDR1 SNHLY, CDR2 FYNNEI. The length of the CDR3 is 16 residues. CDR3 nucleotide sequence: TGTGCCAGCACCATGACCGGGACAGGGCGGACAGATACGCAGTATTTT. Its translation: CASTMTGTGRTDTQYF.

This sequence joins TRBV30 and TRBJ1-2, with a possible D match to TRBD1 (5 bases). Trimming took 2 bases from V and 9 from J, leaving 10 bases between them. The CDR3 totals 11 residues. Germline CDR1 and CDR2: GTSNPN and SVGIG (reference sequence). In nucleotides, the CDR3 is TGTGCCTGGAGTCATACGGACAGCTACACCTTC. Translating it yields CAWSHTDSYTF.

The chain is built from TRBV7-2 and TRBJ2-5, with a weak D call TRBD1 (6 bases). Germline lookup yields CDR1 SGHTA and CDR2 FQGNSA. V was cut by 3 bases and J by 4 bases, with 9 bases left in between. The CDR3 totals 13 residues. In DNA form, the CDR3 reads TGTGCCAGCAGCTTGGGGGCAGGAGAGACCCAGTACTTC. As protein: CASSLGAGETQYF.

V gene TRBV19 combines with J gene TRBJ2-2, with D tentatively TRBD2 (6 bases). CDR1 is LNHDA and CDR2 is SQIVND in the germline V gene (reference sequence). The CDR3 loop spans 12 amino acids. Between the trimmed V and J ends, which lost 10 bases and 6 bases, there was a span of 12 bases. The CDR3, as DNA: TGTGCCACCACGGGAGATCCCGGGGAGCTGTTTTTT. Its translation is CATTGDPGELFF.

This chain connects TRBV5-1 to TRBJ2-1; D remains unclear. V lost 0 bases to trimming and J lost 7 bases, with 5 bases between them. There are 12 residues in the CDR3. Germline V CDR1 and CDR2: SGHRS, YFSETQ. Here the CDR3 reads CASSLGLNEQFF. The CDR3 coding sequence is TGCGCCAGCAGCTTGGGACTTAATGAGCAGTTCTTC.

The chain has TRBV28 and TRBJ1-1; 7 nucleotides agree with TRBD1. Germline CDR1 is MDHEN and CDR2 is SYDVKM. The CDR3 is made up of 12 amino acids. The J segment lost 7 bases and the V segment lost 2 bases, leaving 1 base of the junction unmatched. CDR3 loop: CASSLAGGEAFF. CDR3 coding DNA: TGTGCCAGCAGTTTAGCAGGGGGTGAAGCTTTCTTT. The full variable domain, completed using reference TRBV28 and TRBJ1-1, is DVKVTQSSRYLVKRTGEKVFLECVQDMDHENMFWYRQDPGLGLRLIYFSYDVKMKEKGDIPEGYSVSREKKERFSLILESASTNQTSMYLCASSLAGGEAFFGQGTRLTVV.

The CDR3 reads CASTRGEAEAFF. The CDR3 DNA follows: TGTGCCAGCACCAGGGGGGAGGCTGAAGCTTTCTTT. The chain has TRBV12-3 or TRBV12-4 and TRBJ1-1; 7 nucleotides align to TRBD1. CDR3 size: 12 residues. After removal of 7 bases from V and 6 bases from J, the junction contained 5 bases not matched to a gene.

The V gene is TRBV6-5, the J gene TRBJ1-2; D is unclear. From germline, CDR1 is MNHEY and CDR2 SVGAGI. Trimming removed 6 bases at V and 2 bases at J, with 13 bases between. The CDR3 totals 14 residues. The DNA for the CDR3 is TGTGCCAGCAGCCCAGCGGGAAGAAACTATGGCTACACCTTC. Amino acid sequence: CASSPAGRNYGYTF.

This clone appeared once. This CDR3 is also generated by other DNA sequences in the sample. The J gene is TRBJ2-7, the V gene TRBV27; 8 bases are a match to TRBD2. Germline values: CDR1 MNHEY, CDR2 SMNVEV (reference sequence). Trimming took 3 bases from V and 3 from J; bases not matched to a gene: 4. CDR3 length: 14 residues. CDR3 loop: CASSLAGGLYEQYF. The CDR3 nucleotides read TGTGCCAGCAGTTTGGCGGGGGGCCTCTACGAGCAGTACTTC.

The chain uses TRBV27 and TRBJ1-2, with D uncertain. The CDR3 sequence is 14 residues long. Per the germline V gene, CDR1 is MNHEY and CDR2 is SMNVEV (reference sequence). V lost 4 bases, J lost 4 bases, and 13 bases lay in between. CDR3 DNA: TGTGCCAGCAGTTCCCTGTCTACCCTCTATGGCTACACCTTC. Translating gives CASSSLSTLYGYTF.

Here the CDR3 reads CSVRVETQYF. The DNA of the CDR3 is TGCAGCGTAAGAGTTGAGACCCAGTACTTC. J is TRBJ2-5 and V is TRBV29-1; D is undetermined. CDR3 size: 10 residues. The V gene lost 6 bases and the J gene lost 5 bases, with 7 bases spanning the gap. CDR1 SQVTM and CDR2 ANQGSEA come from the germline V gene.

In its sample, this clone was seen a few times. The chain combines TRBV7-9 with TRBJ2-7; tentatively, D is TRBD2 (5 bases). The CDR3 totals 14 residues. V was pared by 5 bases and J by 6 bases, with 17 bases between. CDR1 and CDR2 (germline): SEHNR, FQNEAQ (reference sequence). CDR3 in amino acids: CASSPRAGGVEQYF. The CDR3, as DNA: TGTGCCAGCAGCCCCCGGGCGGGTGGGGTCGAGCAGTACTTC.

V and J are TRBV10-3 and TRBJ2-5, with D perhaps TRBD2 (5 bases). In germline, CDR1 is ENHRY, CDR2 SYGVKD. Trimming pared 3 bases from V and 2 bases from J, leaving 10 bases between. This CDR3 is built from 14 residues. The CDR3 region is CAISDSGGQETQYF. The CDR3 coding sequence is TGTGCCATCAGTGATTCAGGCGGGCAAGAGACCCAGTACTTC.

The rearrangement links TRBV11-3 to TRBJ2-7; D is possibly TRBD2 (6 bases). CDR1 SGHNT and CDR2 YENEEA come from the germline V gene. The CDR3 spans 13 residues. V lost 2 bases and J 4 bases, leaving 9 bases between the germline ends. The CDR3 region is CASSLTSLYEQYF. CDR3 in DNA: TGTGCCAGCAGCTTAACTAGCCTTTACGAGCAGTACTTC. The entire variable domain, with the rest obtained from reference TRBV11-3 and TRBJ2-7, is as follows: EAGVVQSPRYKIIEKKQPVAFWCNPISGHNTLYWYLQNLGQGPELLIRYENEEAVDDSQLPKDRFSAERLKGVDSTLKIQPAELGDSAVYLCASSLTSLYEQYFGPGTRLTVT.

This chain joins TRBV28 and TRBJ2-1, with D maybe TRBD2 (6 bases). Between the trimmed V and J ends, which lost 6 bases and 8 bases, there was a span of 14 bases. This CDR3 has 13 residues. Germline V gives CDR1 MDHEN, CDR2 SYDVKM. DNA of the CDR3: TGTGCCAGCAGCTTGACTAGTCCCGATGAGCAGTTCTTC. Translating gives CASSLTSPDEQFF.

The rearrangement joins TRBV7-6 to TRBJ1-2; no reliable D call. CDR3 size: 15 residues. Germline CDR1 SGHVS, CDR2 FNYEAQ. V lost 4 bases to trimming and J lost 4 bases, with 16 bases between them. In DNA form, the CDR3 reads TGTGCCAGCAGCTGGGAGGCGGCACCCGGCTATGGCTACACCTTC. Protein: CASSWEAAPGYGYTF.

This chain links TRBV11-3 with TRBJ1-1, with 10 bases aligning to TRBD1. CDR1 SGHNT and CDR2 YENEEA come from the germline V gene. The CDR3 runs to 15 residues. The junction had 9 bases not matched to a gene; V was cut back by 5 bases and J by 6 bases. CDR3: CASSPGTGVVSEAFF. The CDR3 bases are TGTGCCAGCAGCCCGGGGACAGGGGTGGTGTCTGAAGCTTTCTTT.

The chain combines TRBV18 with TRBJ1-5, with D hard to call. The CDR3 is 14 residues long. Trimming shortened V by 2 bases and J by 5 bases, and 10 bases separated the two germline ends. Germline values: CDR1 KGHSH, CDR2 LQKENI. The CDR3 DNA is TGTGCCAGCTCACCAGGGGAGTGGGATCAGCCCCAGCATTTT. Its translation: CASSPGEWDQPQHF.

The CDR3 loop is CASSSGTAHPLHF. The CDR3 bases are TGTGCCAGCAGCTCTGGGACAGCCCATCCCCTCCACTTT. The chain links TRBV5-6 to TRBJ1-6, with 7 bases aligning to TRBD1. Germline CDR1 SGHDT, CDR2 YYEEEE. The CDR3 has 13 residues. V trimming: 3 bases; J trimming: 13 bases; junction bases outside the gene matches: 7.

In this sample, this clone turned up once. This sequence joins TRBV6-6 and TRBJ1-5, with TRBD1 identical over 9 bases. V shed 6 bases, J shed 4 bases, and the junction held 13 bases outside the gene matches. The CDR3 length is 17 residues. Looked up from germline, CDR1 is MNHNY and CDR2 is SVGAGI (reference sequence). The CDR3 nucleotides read TGTGCCAGCAGCCGAAACCCCGGGACAGGGACAAATCAGCCCCAGCATTTT. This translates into CASSRNPGTGTNQPQHF.